This T cell receptor beta chain originates from a study of blood T cell repertoires in COVID-19. Study summary: The United States, Italy and Spain provided the acute and convalescent COVID-19 samples. The analysed material was cDNA or gDNA that came from T cells, B-cell-depleted T cells, or PBMCs.

The germline V gene has CDR1 LGHNA and CDR2 YNFKEQ. V lost 0 bases to trimming and J lost 5 bases; unmatched junction nucleotides: 3. The CDR3 is 14 amino acids. In the original workflow: By means of reference gene primer amplification, nucleated cell counts were estimated. The assay was immunoSEQ multiplex PCR, and TCRdb's table has in-frame clones only and misses some. That table supplies the V and J calls and clone size; D and trimming were determined from the DNA. The sample consists of around 200,000 clones, about nine tenths of them appearing once. The specimen was peripheral blood. This receptor was identified in a young man with active or convalescent COVID-19. The V and J genes are TRBV4-2 and TRBJ1-2; 7 positions match TRBD1. The CDR3 DNA sequence: TGTGCCAGCAGCCAAGATGACAGGGATTATGGCTACACCTTC. Protein: CASSQDDRDYGYTF.